This T cell receptor (beta chain) was profiled in a study of cytomegalovirus exposure and HLA in healthy donors. Vbeta (60) and Jbeta (13) primers were used in the PCR. TCRdb's table, derived via immunoSEQ multiplex PCR, lists solely in-frame clones and lacks some. The sample shows 100,000 or so clones, more than 75% of them seen only once. J gave up 2 bases and V 4 bases, and 3 bases lay outside the gene matches. The CDR3 has 15 residues. Germline loops: CDR1 SGDLS, CDR2 YYNGEE. The sample consisted of PBMCs. This chain joins TRBV9 and TRBJ1-1, with 12 positions matching TRBD1. This TCR was sampled from a woman in her fifties or sixties in good health and CMV-seropositive. CDR3 in amino acids: CASSSGTGGNTEAFF. The CDR3 nucleotides read TGTGCCAGCAGCTCAGGGACAGGGGGCAACACTGAAGCTTTCTTT.